One and the same sample provided the 16 T cell receptor beta chains below, sequenced in a study of blood T cell repertoires in COVID-19. Only in-frame clones appear in the TCRdb table, and some are missing; sequencing was by immunoSEQ multiplex PCR. Seen here are some 110,000 clones, 75% to 90% observed once, and the top ten hold approximately 2.1%. The sample consisted of peripheral blood. Source of these receptors: a man in his thirties or forties with acute or convalescent COVID-19.

A note on this clone: The junction differs from germline at one of its ends, possibly a read error. The chain is built from TRBV2 and TRBJ2-7; D unclear. The germline gives CDR1 SNHLY, CDR2 FYNNEI. The CDR3 is made up of 14 amino acids. In nucleotides, the CDR3 is TGTGCCAGCAGTGTGGTACCTCCGTCAGTTGCTGTGGACTTC. This codes for CASSVVPPSVAVDF. The full variable domain, in which reference TRBV2 and TRBJ2-7 provide the parts outside the CDR3, is EPEVTQTPSHQVTQMGQEVILRCVPISNHLYFYWYRQILGQKVEFLVSFYNNEISEKSEIFDDQFSVERPDGSNFTLKIRSTKLEDSAMYFCASSVVPPSVAVDFGPGTRLTVT.

This chain links TRBV7-9 with TRBJ1-3, with 9 bases aligning to TRBD1. Losses at the gene ends were 5 bases for V and 2 bases for J; bases not matched to a gene: 7. The CDR3 loop spans 16 amino acids. Germline loops: CDR1 SEHNR, CDR2 FQNEAQ (reference sequence). CDR3 DNA sequence: TGTGCCAGCAGCCCACAGGGGGCAGTTGCTGGAAACACCATATATTTT. As protein: CASSPQGAVAGNTIYF.

CDR3 in amino acids: CASSLGAPDQPQHF. The CDR3 DNA follows: TGCGCCAGCAGCTTGGGGGCCCCTGATCAGCCCCAGCATTTT. This chain joins TRBV5-1 and TRBJ1-5, with D hard to call. The CDR3 spans 14 residues. Germline V gene data show CDR1 as SGHRS and CDR2 as YFSETQ. V was pared by 0 bases and J by 5 bases, with 9 bases between. Filled out from reference TRBV5-1 and TRBJ1-5, the complete variable domain reads KAGVTQTPRYLIKTRGQQVTLSCSPISGHRSVSWYQQTPGQGLQFLFEYFSETQRNKGNFPGRFSGRQFSNSRSEMNVSTLELGDSALYLCASSLGAPDQPQHFGDGTRLSIL.

The rearrangement links TRBV15 to TRBJ1-1; D is perhaps TRBD1 (5 bases). The CDR3 totals 13 residues. Germline CDR1 LNHNV, CDR2 YYDKDF (reference sequence). V dropped 1 base and J dropped 8 bases, with 11 bases sitting between them. CDR3 loop: CATSRAPGEEAFF. The CDR3 DNA reads as TGTGCCACCAGCAGAGCCCCGGGGGAAGAAGCTTTCTTT.

The chain combines TRBV28 with TRBJ1-5; tentative D call: TRBD1 (5 bases). The CDR3 totals 14 residues. V was shortened by 8 bases and J by 2 bases, with 13 bases between the two germline ends. Germline V gives CDR1 MDHEN, CDR2 SYDVKM. This CDR3 reads CASRGISGNQPQHF. In DNA, the CDR3 is TGTGCCAGCCGGGGGATTAGTGGCAATCAGCCCCAGCATTTT.

CDR3 coding DNA: TGTGCCAGCAGTTTCGGGGGGGAAGAGACCCAGTACTTC. It yields the protein CASSFGGEETQYF. The V call is TRBV12-3 or TRBV12-4, the J call TRBJ2-5; 8 nucleotides line up with TRBD2. V lost 3 bases and J lost 3; bases outside the gene matches: 0. The CDR3 runs to 13 residues.

The rearrangement joins TRBV7-2 to TRBJ1-2; D gene unclear. CDR1 is SGHTA and CDR2 is FQGNSA in the germline V gene. The CDR3 is 16 amino acids. Trimming shortened V by 4 bases and J by 0 bases, and 15 bases separated the two germline ends. The CDR3 sequence is CASSYNFAVTNYGYTF. The CDR3 DNA is TGTGCCAGCAGCTACAATTTCGCAGTCACTAACTATGGCTACACCTTC.

Only a few counts were recorded for this clone. The chain links TRBV18 to TRBJ2-5, with 10 nucleotides matching TRBD2. Trimming at V came to 3 bases and at J to 5 bases, leaving 9 bases not matched to a gene. Germline CDR1 and CDR2: KGHSH and LQKENI. The CDR3 is 16 residues long. The CDR3, as DNA: TGTGCCAGCTCACCGATTATAGCGGGGGGTCGTGAGACCCAGTACTTC. Its translation: CASSPIIAGGRETQYF.

This clone was detected only a few times. The chain employs TRBV10-3 and TRBJ1-1; D is possibly TRBD1 (6 bases). V was cut by 3 bases and J by 7 bases, with 9 bases left in between. This CDR3 contains 12 residues. The germline gives CDR1 ENHRY, CDR2 SYGVKD. CDR3 sequence reads: CAISEGGVEAFF. DNA for the CDR3: TGTGCCATCAGTGAAGGGGGGGTTGAAGCTTTCTTT.

This chain connects TRBV7-2 to TRBJ2-7; D perhaps matches TRBD2 (5 bases). The CDR3 extends over 13 amino acids. From germline, CDR1 is SGHTA and CDR2 FQGNSA. V lost 7 bases to trimming and J lost 2 bases, with 12 bases between them. The CDR3: CASTTSPPYEQYV. In DNA, the CDR3 is TGTGCCAGCACCACTAGTCCCCCCTACGAGCAGTACGTC.

V is TRBV5-8 and J is TRBJ2-3; 9 positions agree with TRBD2. The CDR3 consists of 15 residues. V trimming: 1 base; J trimming: 6 bases; junction bases outside the gene matches: 6. Germline V gene data show CDR1 as SGHTS and CDR2 as YDEGEE. The CDR3 here is CASSLSGGRADTQYF. CDR3 coding DNA: TGTGCCAGCAGCTTGAGCGGGGGGCGGGCCGATACGCAGTATTTT.

This chain uses TRBV2 with TRBJ2-3; D might be TRBD1 (5 bases). This CDR3 has 12 residues. V lost 6 bases and J 2 bases, leaving 6 bases between the germline ends. Germline lookup yields CDR1 SNHLY and CDR2 FYNNEI. The CDR3 sequence: CASRDNTDTQYF. In DNA, the CDR3 is TGTGCCAGCAGGGACAACACAGATACGCAGTATTTT.

V and J are TRBV3-1 (or the pseudogene TRBV3-2) and TRBJ2-1, with TRBD2 matching 12 bases. The CDR3 consists of 23 residues. The V gene's germline CDR1 is LGHDT and CDR2 YNNKEL (reference sequence). V was clipped by 0 bases and J by 8 bases; unmatched bases: 26. Written as DNA, the CDR3 is TGTGCCAGCAGCCAAGATCTTCAGGGGCGACTAGCGGGAGTTGGAATTGGTTGGGATGAGCAGTTCTTC. Its translation: CASSQDLQGRLAGVGIGWDEQFF.

The chain employs TRBV3-1 (or the pseudogene TRBV3-2) and TRBJ2-1; 7 bases fit TRBD1. Germline V lookup: CDR1 LGHDT, CDR2 YNNKEL (reference sequence). V was clipped by 6 bases and J by 0 bases; unmatched bases: 14. This CDR3 spans 18 amino acids. CDR3 nucleotides: TGTGCCAGCAGTCCAGATATTGTGACAGGGAGCTCCTACAATGAGCAGTTCTTC. It specifies CASSPDIVTGSSYNEQFF.

This sequence joins TRBV3-1 (or the pseudogene TRBV3-2) and TRBJ2-3; 12 bases map to TRBD2. Germline V gene data show CDR1 as LGHDT and CDR2 as YNNKEL (reference sequence). J gave up 8 bases and V 8 bases, and 11 bases lay outside the gene matches. The CDR3 runs to 15 residues. The CDR3 sequence: CASRASGGEFGTQYF. The CDR3 DNA sequence: TGTGCCAGCCGAGCTAGCGGGGGGGAGTTCGGTACGCAGTATTTT.

V usage is TRBV11-3 and J usage is TRBJ2-1; 13 nucleotides match TRBD2. After removal of 4 bases from V and 5 bases from J, the junction contained 5 bases not matched to a gene. This CDR3 is built from 16 residues. Germline V gene sequence: CDR1 SGHNT, CDR2 YENEEA. The CDR3 DNA reads as TGTGCCAGCAGCTCCCCCGGGACTAGCGGGGACAATGAGCAGTTCTTC. It codes for CASSSPGTSGDNEQFF.